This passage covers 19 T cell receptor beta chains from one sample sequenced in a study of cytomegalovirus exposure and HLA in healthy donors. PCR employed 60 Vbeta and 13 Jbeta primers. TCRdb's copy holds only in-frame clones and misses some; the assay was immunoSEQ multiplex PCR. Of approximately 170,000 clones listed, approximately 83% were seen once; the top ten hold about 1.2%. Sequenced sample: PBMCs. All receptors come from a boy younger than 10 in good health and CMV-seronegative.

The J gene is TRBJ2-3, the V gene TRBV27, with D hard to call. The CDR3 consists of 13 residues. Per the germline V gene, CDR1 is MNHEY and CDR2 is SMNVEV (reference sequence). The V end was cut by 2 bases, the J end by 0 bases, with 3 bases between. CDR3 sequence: CASSLTSTDTQYF. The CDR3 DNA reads TGTGCCAGCAGTTTAACTAGCACAGATACGCAGTATTTT.

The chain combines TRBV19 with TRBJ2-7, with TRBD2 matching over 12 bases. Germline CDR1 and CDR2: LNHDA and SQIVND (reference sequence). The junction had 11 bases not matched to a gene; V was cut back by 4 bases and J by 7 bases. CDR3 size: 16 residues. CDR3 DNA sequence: TGTGCCAGTAGTAACCTCGGACTAGCGGGACCTGGAGAGCAGTACTTC. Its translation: CASSNLGLAGPGEQYF.

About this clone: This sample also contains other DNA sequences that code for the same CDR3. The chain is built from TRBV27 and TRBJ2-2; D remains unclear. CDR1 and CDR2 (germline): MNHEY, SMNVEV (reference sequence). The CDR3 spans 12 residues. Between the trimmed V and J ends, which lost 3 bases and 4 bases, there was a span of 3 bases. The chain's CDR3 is CASSFSTGELFF. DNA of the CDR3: TGTGCCAGCAGTTTTAGCACCGGGGAGCTGTTTTTT.

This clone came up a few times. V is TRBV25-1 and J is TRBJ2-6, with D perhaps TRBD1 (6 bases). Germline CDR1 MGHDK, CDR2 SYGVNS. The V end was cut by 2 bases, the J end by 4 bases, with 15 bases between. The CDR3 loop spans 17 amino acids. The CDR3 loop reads CASSEIHRESGANVLTF. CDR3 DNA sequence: TGTGCCAGCAGTGAAATCCACAGGGAATCCGGGGCCAACGTCCTGACTTTC.

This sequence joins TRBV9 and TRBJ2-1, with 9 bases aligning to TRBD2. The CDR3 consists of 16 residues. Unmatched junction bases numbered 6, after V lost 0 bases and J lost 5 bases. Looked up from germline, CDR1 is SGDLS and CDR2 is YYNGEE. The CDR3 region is CASSVGGLAANNEQFF. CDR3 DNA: TGTGCCAGCAGCGTAGGGGGACTAGCCGCAAACAATGAGCAGTTCTTC.

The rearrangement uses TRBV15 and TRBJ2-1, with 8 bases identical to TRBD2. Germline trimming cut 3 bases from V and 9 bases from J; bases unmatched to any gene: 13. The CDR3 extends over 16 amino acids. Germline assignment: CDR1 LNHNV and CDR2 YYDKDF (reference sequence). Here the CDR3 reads CATSRVASGSAGEQFF. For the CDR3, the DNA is TGTGCCACCAGCAGGGTTGCGAGCGGGAGTGCCGGTGAGCAGTTCTTC.

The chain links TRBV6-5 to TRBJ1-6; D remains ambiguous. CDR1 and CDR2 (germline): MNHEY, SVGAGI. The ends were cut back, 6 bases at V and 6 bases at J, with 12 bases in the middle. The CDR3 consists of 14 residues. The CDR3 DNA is TGTGCCAGCAGCCGCTCACGGTTTAATTCACCCCTCCACTTT. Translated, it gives CASSRSRFNSPLHF.

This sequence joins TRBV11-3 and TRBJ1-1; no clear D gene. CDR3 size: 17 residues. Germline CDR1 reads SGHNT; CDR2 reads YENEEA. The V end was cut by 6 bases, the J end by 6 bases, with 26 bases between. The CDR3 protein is CASSNTVPARVSAEAFF. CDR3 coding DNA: TGTGCCAGCAGTAATACTGTACCCGCCCGTGTGAGTGCTGAAGCTTTCTTT.

CDR3 bases: TGTGCCAGCAAAATAGCGGGAGTTCCCTACGAGCAGTACTTC. Amino acid sequence: CASKIAGVPYEQYF. The gene calls are TRBV6-5 and TRBJ2-7; 9 bases map to TRBD2. V gave up 7 bases and J gave up 2 bases; unmatched junction bases: 6. There are 14 residues in the CDR3. The germline gives CDR1 MNHEY, CDR2 SVGAGI.

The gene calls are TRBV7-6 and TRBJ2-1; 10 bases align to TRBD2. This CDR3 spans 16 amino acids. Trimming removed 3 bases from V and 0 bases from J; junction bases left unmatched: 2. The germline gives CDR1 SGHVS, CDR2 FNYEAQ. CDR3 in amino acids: CASSFLAGASYNEQFF. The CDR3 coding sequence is TGTGCCAGCAGCTTTCTAGCGGGGGCCTCCTACAATGAGCAGTTCTTC. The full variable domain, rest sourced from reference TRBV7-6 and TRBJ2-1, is GAGVSQSPRYKVTKRGQDVALRCDPISGHVSLYWYRQALGQGPEFLTYFNYEAQQDKSGLPNDRFSAERPEGSISTLTIQRTEQRDSAMYRCASSFLAGASYNEQFFGPGTRLTVL.

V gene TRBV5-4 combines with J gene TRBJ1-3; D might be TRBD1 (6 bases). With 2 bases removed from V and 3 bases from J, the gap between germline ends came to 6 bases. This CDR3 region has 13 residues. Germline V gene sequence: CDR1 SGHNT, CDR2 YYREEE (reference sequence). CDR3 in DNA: TGTGCCAGCAGCTTACAGGGTGGAAACACCATATATTTT. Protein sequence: CASSLQGGNTIYF.

Here the CDR3 reads CASSLGGPPGAEQYF. CDR3 bases: TGTGCCAGCAGCTTAGGGGGGCCTCCTGGAGCCGAGCAGTACTTC. The chain is built from TRBV7-6 and TRBJ2-7; D perhaps matches TRBD1 (6 bases). Trimming cost V 1 base and J 6 bases, with 16 bases left between them. This CDR3 is 15 amino acids long. Germline assignment: CDR1 SGHVS and CDR2 FNYEAQ. Drawing the rest from reference TRBV7-6 and TRBJ2-7, the complete variable domain is GAGVSQSPRYKVTKRGQDVALRCDPISGHVSLYWYRQALGQGPEFLTYFNYEAQQDKSGLPNDRFSAERPEGSISTLTIQRTEQRDSAMYRCASSLGGPPGAEQYFGPGTRLTVT.

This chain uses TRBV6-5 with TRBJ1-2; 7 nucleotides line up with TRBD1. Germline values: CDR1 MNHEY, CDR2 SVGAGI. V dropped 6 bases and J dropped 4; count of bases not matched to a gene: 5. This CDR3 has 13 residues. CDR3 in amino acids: CASSRQGVYGYTF. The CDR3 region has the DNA TGTGCCAGCAGCCGACAGGGCGTCTATGGCTACACCTTC.

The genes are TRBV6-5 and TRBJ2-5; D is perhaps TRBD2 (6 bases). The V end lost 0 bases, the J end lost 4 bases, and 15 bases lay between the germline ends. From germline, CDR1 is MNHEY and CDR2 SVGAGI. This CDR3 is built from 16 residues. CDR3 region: CASSYSGTGTPETQYF. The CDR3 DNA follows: TGTGCCAGCAGTTACTCCGGGACTGGGACCCCAGAGACCCAGTACTTC.

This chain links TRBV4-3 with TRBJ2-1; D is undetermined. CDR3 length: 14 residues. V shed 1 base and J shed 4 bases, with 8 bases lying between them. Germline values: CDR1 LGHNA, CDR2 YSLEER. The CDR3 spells CASSQGLNYNEQFF. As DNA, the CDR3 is TGCGCCAGCAGCCAAGGTCTTAATTACAATGAGCAGTTCTTC.

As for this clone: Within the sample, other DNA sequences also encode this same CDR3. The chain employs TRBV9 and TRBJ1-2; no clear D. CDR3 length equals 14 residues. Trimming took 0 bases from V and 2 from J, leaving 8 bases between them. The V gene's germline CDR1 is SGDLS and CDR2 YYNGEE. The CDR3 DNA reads TGTGCCAGCAGCGTAGATGGCGGGAACTATGGCTACACCTTC. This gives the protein CASSVDGGNYGYTF.

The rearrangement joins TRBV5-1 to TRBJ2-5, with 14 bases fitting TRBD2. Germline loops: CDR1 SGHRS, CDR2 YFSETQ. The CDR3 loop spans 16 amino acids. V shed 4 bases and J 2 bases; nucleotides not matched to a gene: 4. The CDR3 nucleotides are TGCGCCAGCAGCCAGGGGACTAGCGGGAGACAAGAGACCCAGTACTTC. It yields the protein CASSQGTSGRQETQYF.

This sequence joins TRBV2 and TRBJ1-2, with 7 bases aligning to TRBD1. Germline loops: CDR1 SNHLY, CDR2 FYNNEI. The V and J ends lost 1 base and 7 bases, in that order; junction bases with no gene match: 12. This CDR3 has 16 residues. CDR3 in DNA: TGTGCCAGCAGTGAAGGGCAGGGGGTAGGGGTTGGTGGCTACACCTTC. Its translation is CASSEGQGVGVGGYTF.

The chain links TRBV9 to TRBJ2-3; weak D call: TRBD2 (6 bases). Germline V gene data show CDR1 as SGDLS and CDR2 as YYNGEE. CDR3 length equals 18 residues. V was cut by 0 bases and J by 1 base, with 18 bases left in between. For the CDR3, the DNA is TGTGCCAGCAGCGTAGCCATCAACGGGCGGGGCGGCACAGATACGCAGTATTTT. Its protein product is CASSVAINGRGGTDTQYF.